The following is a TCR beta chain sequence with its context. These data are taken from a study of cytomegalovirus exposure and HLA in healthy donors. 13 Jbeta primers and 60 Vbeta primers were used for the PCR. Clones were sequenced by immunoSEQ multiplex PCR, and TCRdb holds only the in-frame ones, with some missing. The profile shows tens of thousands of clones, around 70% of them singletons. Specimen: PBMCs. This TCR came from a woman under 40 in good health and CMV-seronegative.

The CDR3 is CASSLRGDQPQHF. The DNA for the CDR3 is TGTGCCAGCAGCTTACGGGGGGACCAGCCCCAGCATTTT. The genes are TRBV7-2 and TRBJ1-5, with TRBD1 as a possible D gene (5 bases). Trimming stripped 2 bases from V and 7 bases from J, with 9 bases between. The CDR3 spans 13 residues. The germline V gene encodes CDR1 SGHTA and CDR2 FQGNSA.